One and the same sample provided the 15 T cell receptor beta chains below, sequenced in a study of T cell responses to AZD1222 COVID-19 vaccine. Libraries were prepared by immunoSEQ multiplex PCR; TCRdb keeps only in-frame clonotypes and omits some of them. The table lists tens of thousands of clones, around three quarters of them singletons. The source was peripheral blood, collected on day 0 of AZD1222 vaccination. The receptor set was obtained from an adult in good health.

J is TRBJ1-2 and V is TRBV7-2, with no clear D. This CDR3 is 15 amino acids long. Germline V lookup: CDR1 SGHTA, CDR2 FQGNSA. The ends were cut back, 0 bases at V and 7 bases at J, with 15 bases in the middle. The CDR3: CASSLAATAGSGYTF. The CDR3 DNA is TGTGCCAGCAGCTTAGCGGCTACCGCGGGTAGTGGCTACACCTTC.

This clone was found once. The gene calls are TRBV11-2 and TRBJ2-5; 11 nucleotides line up with TRBD1. The J segment lost 5 bases and the V segment lost 6 bases, leaving 8 bases of the junction unmatched. The CDR3 extends over 15 amino acids. Germline V gives CDR1 SGHAT, CDR2 FQNNGV. The CDR3 sequence: CASRSPGQGVETQYF. For the CDR3, the DNA is TGTGCCAGCAGATCGCCGGGACAGGGGGTTGAGACCCAGTACTTC.

The J gene is TRBJ2-1, the V gene TRBV24-1; D is uncertain. Germline assignment: CDR1 KGHDR and CDR2 SFDVKD. The V end lost 4 bases, the J end lost 1 base, and 7 bases lay between the germline ends. This CDR3 comprises 14 residues. CDR3 coding DNA: TGTGCCACCAGTGACCCTAGATCCTACAATGAGCAGTTCTTC. Translation: CATSDPRSYNEQFF.

V gene TRBV27 combines with J gene TRBJ2-3; TRBD1 might be the D (6 bases). CDR1 and CDR2 from the germline V gene are MNHEY and SMNVEV (reference sequence). The CDR3 runs to 16 residues. V lost 2 bases to trimming and J lost 2 bases, with 14 bases between them. The CDR3 protein is CASSLGQTRLTDTQYF. The CDR3 coding sequence is TGTGCCAGCAGTTTAGGACAGACAAGACTCACAGATACGCAGTATTTT.

This clone was counted once. This sequence joins TRBV5-1 and TRBJ2-7; D may correspond to TRBD1 or TRBD2 (6 bases each). V was trimmed by 0 bases and J by 5 bases, leaving 9 bases between them. The CDR3 loop spans 13 amino acids. Germline assignment: CDR1 SGHRS and CDR2 YFSETQ. The CDR3 DNA sequence: TGCGCCAGCAGCTTGGCGGGGGACAACGAGCAGTACTTC. This encodes CASSLAGDNEQYF.

The genes are TRBV19 and TRBJ1-2; tentative D call: TRBD1 (5 bases). Trimming removed 2 bases at V and 4 bases at J, with 14 bases between. This CDR3 region has 15 residues. Germline V gene lookup returns CDR1 LNHDA and CDR2 SQIVND (reference sequence). DNA of the CDR3: TGTGCCAGTAGTATAAGGGACCAAAGGCCCTATGGCTACACCTTC. Its translation: CASSIRDQRPYGYTF.

This clone has just a few counts. This chain connects TRBV5-6 to TRBJ2-3; D not certain. CDR3 length: 14 amino acids. Germline V gene sequence: CDR1 SGHDT, CDR2 YYEEEE. V was shortened by 0 bases and J by 0 bases, with 5 bases between the two germline ends. The CDR3 region is CASSLVDSTDTQYF. The CDR3 DNA follows: TGTGCCAGCAGCTTGGTTGACAGCACAGATACGCAGTATTTT.

This chain uses TRBV9 with TRBJ2-2; D unresolved. The CDR3 has 13 residues. Trimming left V 0 bases short and J 3 bases short, with 3 bases between. Germline CDR1 is SGDLS and CDR2 is YYNGEE. The DNA for the CDR3 is TGTGCCAGCAGCGTAGTCCACACCGGGGAGCTGTTTTTT. Translation: CASSVVHTGELFF.

The chain combines TRBV7-2 with TRBJ1-1; 8 bases map to TRBD1. After removal of 2 bases from V and 7 bases from J, the junction contained 9 bases not matched to a gene. Germline V gene lookup returns CDR1 SGHTA and CDR2 FQGNSA. The length of the CDR3 is 15 residues. CDR3 protein: CASSLRQGNLLEAFF. Written as DNA, the CDR3 is TGTGCCAGCAGCTTACGACAGGGGAACCTCCTTGAAGCTTTCTTT.

The chain uses TRBV9 and TRBJ1-2; no firm D call. V dropped 0 bases and J dropped 4 bases, with 7 bases sitting between them. The CDR3 has 13 residues. CDR1 SGDLS and CDR2 YYNGEE come from the germline V gene. This CDR3 is CASSVAQRYGYTF. As DNA, the CDR3 is TGTGCCAGCAGCGTAGCACAACGCTATGGCTACACCTTC.

The rearrangement links TRBV24-1 to TRBJ2-1, with D tentatively TRBD2 (6 bases). Germline-derived CDR1 and CDR2 are KGHDR and SFDVKD. This CDR3 has 13 amino acids. V dropped 10 bases and J dropped 6 bases, with 15 bases sitting between them. CDR3 loop: CATNDLGGNEQFF. Here the CDR3 DNA reads TGTGCCACAAATGACCTCGGGGGCAATGAGCAGTTCTTC.

This chain links TRBV18 with TRBJ2-7, with D unresolved. The CDR3 is 12 residues long. Germline V gene sequence: CDR1 KGHSH, CDR2 LQKENI. V gave up 3 bases and J gave up 9 bases, with 12 bases separating them. The CDR3 DNA is TGTGCCAGCTCACCGTCCGATATGGGGCAGTACTTC. This gives the protein CASSPSDMGQYF.

The chain combines TRBV5-1 with TRBJ1-4; a possible D gene is TRBD1 (5 bases). Per the germline V gene, CDR1 is SGHRS and CDR2 is YFSETQ. The CDR3 is 14 residues long. The V end lost 5 bases, the J end lost 8 bases, and 16 bases lay between the germline ends. The CDR3 reads CASRRMGVEEKLFF. CDR3 in DNA: TGCGCCAGCAGGAGGATGGGGGTTGAGGAAAAACTGTTTTTT.

The chain recombines TRBV28 with TRBJ1-5; D uncertain. The CDR3 is 15 residues long. Germline V gene lookup returns CDR1 MDHEN and CDR2 SYDVKM. Trimming shortened V by 5 bases and J by 0 bases, and 11 bases separated the two germline ends. CDR3 sequence reads: CASSLRIDSNQPQHF. The CDR3, as DNA: TGTGCCAGCAGTCTCCGGATCGATAGCAATCAGCCCCAGCATTTT. The full variable domain, in which reference TRBV28 and TRBJ1-5 provide the parts outside the CDR3, is DVKVTQSSRYLVKRTGEKVFLECVQDMDHENMFWYRQDPGLGLRLIYFSYDVKMKEKGDIPEGYSVSREKKERFSLILESASTNQTSMYLCASSLRIDSNQPQHFGDGTRLSIL.

The chain recombines TRBV11-3 with TRBJ2-7; perhaps D is TRBD1 or TRBD2 (5 bases each). Germline V gene lookup returns CDR1 SGHNT and CDR2 YENEEA. Trimming left V 6 bases short and J 1 base short, with 19 bases between. The CDR3 spans 16 residues. The CDR3 bases are TGTGCCAGCAGTGGTCGCTTGGGGGACGGGTCCTACGAGCAGTACTTC. Amino acid sequence: CASSGRLGDGSYEQYF.